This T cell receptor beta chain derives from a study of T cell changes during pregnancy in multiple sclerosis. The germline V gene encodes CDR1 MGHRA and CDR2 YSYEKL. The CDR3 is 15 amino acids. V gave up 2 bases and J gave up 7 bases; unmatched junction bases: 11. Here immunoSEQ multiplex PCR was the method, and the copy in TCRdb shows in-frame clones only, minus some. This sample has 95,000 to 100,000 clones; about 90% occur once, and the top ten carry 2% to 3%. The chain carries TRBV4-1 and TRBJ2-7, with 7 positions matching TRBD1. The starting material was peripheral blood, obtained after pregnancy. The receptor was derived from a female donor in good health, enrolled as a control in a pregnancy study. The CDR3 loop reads CASSQHRTGSTEQYF. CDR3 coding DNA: TGCGCCAGCAGCCAACATCGGACAGGCTCGACAGAGCAGTACTTC.